This T cell receptor (beta chain) was recovered during a study of identical twins. TCRdb redid the calling of the 5' RACE reads with MiXCR, one entry per CDR3 protein. The sample holds some 790,000 distinct CDR3 sequences, 15% to 20% seen once. Germline CDR1 and CDR2: SGHTA and FQGNSA. V lost 0 bases to trimming and J lost 12 bases, with 11 bases between them. The CDR3 length is 12 residues. In its sample, this clonotype was seen a few times. These data were also filed under a second study, of T cells expressing NK-cell markers. That work contributes: The sequencing cohort of eight donors included seven HCMV-seropositive individuals and one seronegative individual.

The chain couples TRBV7-2 to TRBJ2-5; D uncertain. Sequences were obtained from PBMCs. The TCR sequence derives from a woman between 18 and 29 years old in good health. CDR3 bases: TGTGCCAGCAGCTTAGCCTCCCTGAAGAAGTACTTC. Residues: CASSLASLKKYF.